Listed below are T cell receptor beta chains from one sample, sequenced in a study of cytomegalovirus exposure and HLA in healthy donors. Using immunoSEQ multiplex PCR, the repertoire was profiled, and TCRdb retains in-frame clones only, with some absent. This sample has a few hundred thousand clones, with 65% to 85% found just once. Material: PBMCs. Receptors originate from a woman aged 25-40 years in good health and CMV-seronegative. Both conserved end residues are part of each CDR3. D genes are given only for firm matches. Not all rows give a size; the values are once, few, many and, for expanded clones, a class.

TGCGCCAGCAGCCAAGGACAGGGGGATCCCGGGGAGCTGTTTTTT,CASSQGQGDPGELFF,TRBD1,.,TRBV5-1,TRBJ2-2
TGTGCCAGCAGCTGCGACGCGGGGCCCTACGAGCAGTACTTC,CASSCDAGPYEQYF,.,.,TRBV21-1,TRBJ2-7
TGTTCCTCTCGGCTGGGGAGGGAAAAACTGTTTTTT,CSSRLGREKLFF,.,.,TRBV7-9,TRBJ1-4
TGTGCCAGCAGTGAAAGGGGCGGGAGGGAAAAACTGTTTTTT,CASSERGGREKLFF,.,.,TRBV25-1,TRBJ1-4
TGCGCCAGCAGCTTTGGCGGGAAATCCTACGAGCAGTACTTC,CASSFGGKSYEQYF,.,.,TRBV5-1,TRBJ2-7
TGTGCCAGCAGCCTCGGGACAGTGAGCTCCTACGAGCAGTACTTC,CASSLGTVSSYEQYF,TRBD1,.,TRBV7-7,TRBJ2-7
TGTGCCACCAGCAGAGTTCGGGGGGCCTTTGAAAAACTGTTTTTT,CATSRVRGAFEKLFF,.,.,TRBV15,TRBJ1-4
TGTGCCAGCAGCCAATACAGGGGATTTAGCGTGAACACTGAAGCTTTCTTT,CASSQYRGFSVNTEAFF,TRBD1,once,TRBV7-3,TRBJ1-1
TGTGCCAGCAGTCTCCACCAGGACGGGAGGGGGGAGCAGTACTTC,CASSLHQDGRGEQYF,TRBD2,.,TRBV28,TRBJ2-7
TGTGCCAGCAGCTTAGATTACAGGGGACCCTACGAGCAGTACTTC,CASSLDYRGPYEQYF,TRBD1,few,TRBV11-2,TRBJ2-7
TGTGCCACTAGCGGGAGGCACCCCACGGACGAGCAGTACTTC,CATSGRHPTDEQYF,TRBD2,once,TRBV19,TRBJ2-7
TGTGCCAGCAGTTTGAGTTTTAGCGGGAGCAGGTCGGGAGAGCAGTACTTC,CASSLSFSGSRSGEQYF,TRBD2,few,TRBV27,TRBJ2-7
TGTGCCAGCACCCAGAGGAGGGCTGGGGCCAACGTCCTGACTTTC,CASTQRRAGANVLTF,.,.,TRBV6-1,TRBJ2-6
TGTGCCAGCAGTGAGGGACAGGGCATCTACGAGCAGTACTTC,CASSEGQGIYEQYF,TRBD1,.,TRBV6-1,TRBJ2-7
TGTGCCAGCAGCGTCAACGGCGGGGAGCTGTTTTTT,CASSVNGGELFF,.,.,TRBV9,TRBJ2-2
TGTGCCAGCAGTTACTCGATTGGGACAGTCTCCTACGAGCAGTACTTC,CASSYSIGTVSYEQYF,TRBD1,.,TRBV6-5,TRBJ2-7